This T cell receptor (beta chain) was recorded in a study of T cell responses to AZD1222 COVID-19 vaccine. This CDR3 is 15 amino acids long. The V gene lost 4 bases and the J gene lost 2 bases, with 14 bases spanning the gap. Germline-derived CDR1 and CDR2 are MNHEY and SMNVEV (reference sequence). Method: immunoSEQ multiplex PCR; TCRdb's copy keeps in-frame clones and lacks some. The sample comprises around 140,000 clones, under 95% of which are singletons, and more than 8% rests with the top ten. The chain joins TRBV27 to TRBJ1-2; D might be TRBD1 (6 bases). The sequence came from an adult in good health. This material consisted of peripheral blood, taken on day 0 of AZD1222 vaccination. CDR3 DNA sequence: TGTGCCAGCAGTTCAACGGGACACCTAAACTATGGCTACACCTTC. Amino acids: CASSSTGHLNYGYTF.